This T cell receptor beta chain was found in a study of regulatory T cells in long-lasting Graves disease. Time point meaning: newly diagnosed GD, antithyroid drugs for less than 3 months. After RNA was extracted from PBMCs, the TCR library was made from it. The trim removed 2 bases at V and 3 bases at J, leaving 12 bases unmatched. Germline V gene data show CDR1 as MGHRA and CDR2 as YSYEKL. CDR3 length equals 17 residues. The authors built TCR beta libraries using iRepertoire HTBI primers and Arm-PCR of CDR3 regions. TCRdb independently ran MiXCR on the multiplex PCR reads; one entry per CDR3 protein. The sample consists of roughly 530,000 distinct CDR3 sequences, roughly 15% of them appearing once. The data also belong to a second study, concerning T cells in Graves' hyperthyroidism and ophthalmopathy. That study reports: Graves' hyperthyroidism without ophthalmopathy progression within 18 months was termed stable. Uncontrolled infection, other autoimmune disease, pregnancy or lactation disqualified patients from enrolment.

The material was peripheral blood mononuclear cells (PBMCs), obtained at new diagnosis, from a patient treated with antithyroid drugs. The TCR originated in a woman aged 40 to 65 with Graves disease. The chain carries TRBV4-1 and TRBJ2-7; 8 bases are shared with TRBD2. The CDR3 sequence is CASSQPTGGRSSYEQYF. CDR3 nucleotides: TGCGCCAGCAGCCAACCCACGGGGGGGCGGAGTAGCTACGAGCAGTACTTC.